The sequence of this T cell receptor beta chain was determined in a study of blood T cell repertoires in COVID-19 (dated by TCRdb to between 2020 and 2021). In terms of the full investigation: Samples from collaborators originated in the United States, Italy and Spain and spanned both the acute and convalescent phases of COVID-19. The material from the prospective study consisted of cDNA or gDNA derived from T cells, B-cell-depleted T cells, or PBMCs. Subjects who had been exposed to COVID-19, were actively infected with it, or had recovered from it provided the deeply sampled blood TCRbeta repertoires that made up the dataset. The repertoires were made available in a free public database intended to serve as a resource for research on the immune response to SARS-CoV-2. The samples were drawn from the first 160 participants of the ongoing ImmuneRACE study and from about 1,200 subjects provided by 6 global collaborators. The sample metadata nearly always contained a de-identified subject ID, COVID-19 status, age in years and sex. HLA class I and class II types, where available, came from metadata supplied by the sample provider rather than from assay-based typing. Study-level results and caveats: The amount of clinical and demographic metadata varied by source and participant and was provided uncurated.

Participants in the prospective study were aged roughly 18 to 100 years, lived in under 30 United States geographic areas, and enrolled through a virtual design. Cohort assignment in the prospective study relied on participant-reported clinical history from a screening survey and a study questionnaire. Exposed participants had been in contact with someone with a PCR-confirmed or clinician-diagnosed COVID-19 case within 2 weeks of study entry. Each participant in the prospective study had whole blood, serum and a nasopharyngeal or oropharyngeal swab collected by mobile phlebotomists. Additional blood draws and questionnaires over an approximately 2-month period could optionally be provided by prospective study participants. Before DNA extraction, blood samples from the prospective study were shipped at room temperature or frozen. Per the germline V gene (reference sequence), SGHKS is the CDR1 and YYEKEE is the CDR2. Between the V and J ends, shortened by 0 bases and 4 bases respectively, the junction contains 11 bases. Including the terminal cysteine and phenylalanine, the CDR3 comprises 15 residues. Just the 45-base CDR3 DNA is kept, in frame starting at base 1.

As to this clone: The specificity of this receptor is unknown. Base quality data are lacking; no much larger clone is found one base away.

TCRbeta CDR3 regions were amplified from genomic DNA by means of the immunoSEQ Assay, a bias-controlled multiplex PCR. The authors processed their data as follows. The number of nucleated cells in each sample was estimated from the amplification of reference gene primers within the assay. Sequence reads were collapsed and filtered to measure the absolute abundance of every unique TCRbeta CDR3 rearrangement. For each sample, productive Simpson clonality was calculated as the square root of Simpson's diversity index over productive rearrangements. The source is immuneACCESS, and TCRdb retained only in-frame sequences with V and J called. Part of the clones is not carried over; for the studies checked, unresolved V genes explain less than half of this, and the remainder is unexplained. Clonal size and the V and J genes are those of that table, whereas D and trimming came from the DNA. The sample profile shows approximately 200,000 clones; approximately 86% of them were found once. Of the sample, roughly 4.5% falls within the top ten clones.

Sequenced material: PBMCs or T cells enriched from blood (not recorded which). Rearrangement joined TRBV5-5 to TRBJ2-1; TRBD1 is a possible D gene, resting on 6 matching bases. This TCR was recovered from a woman in her 30s who had been exposed to COVID-19. The sequenced DNA is TGTGCCAGCAGCTTGGCCCCTCAGGGGTACAATGAGCAGTTCTTC. It encodes CASSLAPQGYNEQFF.